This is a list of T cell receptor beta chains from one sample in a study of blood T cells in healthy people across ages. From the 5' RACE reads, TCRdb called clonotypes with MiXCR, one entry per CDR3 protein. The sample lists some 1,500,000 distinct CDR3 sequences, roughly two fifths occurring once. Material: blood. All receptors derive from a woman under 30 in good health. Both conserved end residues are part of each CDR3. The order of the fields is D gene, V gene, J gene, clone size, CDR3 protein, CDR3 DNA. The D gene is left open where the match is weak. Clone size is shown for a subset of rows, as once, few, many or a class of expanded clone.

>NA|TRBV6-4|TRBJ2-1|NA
CASGSILHNEQFF
TGTGCGTCGGGGTCCATCCTTCACAATGAGCAGTTCTTC
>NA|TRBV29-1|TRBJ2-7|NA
CSVRGQSFYEQYF
TGCAGCGTACGTGGACAGAGCTTCTACGAGCAGTACTTC
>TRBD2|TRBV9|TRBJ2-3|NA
CASSGSGGHTDTQYF
TGTGCCAGCAGCGGTAGCGGGGGCCACACAGATACGCAGTATTTT
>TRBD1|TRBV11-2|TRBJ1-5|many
CASSADRAQPQHF
TGTGCCAGCAGCGCGGACAGGGCCCAGCCCCAGCATTTT
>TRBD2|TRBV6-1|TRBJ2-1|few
CASRGTSGGQYNEQFF
TGTGCCAGTAGAGGGACTAGCGGGGGGCAATACAATGAGCAGTTCTTC
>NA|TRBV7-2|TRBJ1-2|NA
CASSLGTVYRYTF
TGTGCCAGCAGCTTAGGGACAGTTTATCGCTACACCTTC
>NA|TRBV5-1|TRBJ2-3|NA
CASSAQGVRNTDTQYF
TGCGCCAGTAGCGCGCAGGGAGTCAGAAACACAGATACGCAGTATTTT
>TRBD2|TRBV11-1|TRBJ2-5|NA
CASNKREAEETQYF
TGTGCCAGCAACAAGCGGGAGGCTGAGGAGACCCAGTACTTC
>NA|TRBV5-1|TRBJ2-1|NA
CASSRQAGDQETQFF
TGCGCCAGCAGTCGACAGGCGGGAGACCAAGAGACCCAGTTCTTC
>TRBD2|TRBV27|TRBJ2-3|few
CASSQPGLGGDTQYF
TGTGCCAGCAGTCAACCGGGACTAGGAGGAGATACGCAGTATTTT
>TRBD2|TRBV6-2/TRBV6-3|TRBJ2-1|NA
CAIGLAGSNEQFF
TGTGCCATCGGACTAGCGGGAAGCAATGAGCAGTTCTTC
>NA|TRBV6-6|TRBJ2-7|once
CASSPPAGQYF
TGTGCCAGCAGCCCGCCCGCCGGGCAGTACTTC
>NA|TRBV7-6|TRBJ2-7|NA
CASSEGPFYEQYF
TGTGCCAGCAGCGAAGGGCCTTTCTACGAGCAGTACTTC
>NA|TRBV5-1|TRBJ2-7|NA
CASRVGYSYEQYF
TGCGCCAGCCGCGTCGGGTACTCCTACGAGCAGTACTTC
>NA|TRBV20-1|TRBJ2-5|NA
CSASVRAHRETQYF
TGCAGTGCTAGTGTCAGGGCACATCGTGAGACCCAGTACTTC
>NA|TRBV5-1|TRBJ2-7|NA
CASSLAVTDNEQYF
TGCGCCAGCAGCTTGGCGGTTACGGACAATGAGCAGTACTTC
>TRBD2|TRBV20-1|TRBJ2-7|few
CSATRGLAGPWRSYEQYF
TGCAGTGCTACCAGGGGACTAGCGGGACCCTGGAGGTCCTACGAGCAGTACTTC
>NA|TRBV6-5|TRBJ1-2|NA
CAISYSGGEGYGYTF
TGTGCCATCAGTTACTCTGGCGGAGAAGGCTATGGCTACACCTTC
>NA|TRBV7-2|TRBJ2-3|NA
CASSPGLSGSAQYF
TGTGCCAGCAGCCCGGGCCTGTCCGGGAGTGCGCAGTATTTT
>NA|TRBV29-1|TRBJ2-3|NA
CSAPRGHGEIDTQYF
TGCAGCGCCCCCCGGGGACACGGCGAAATAGATACGCAGTATTTT
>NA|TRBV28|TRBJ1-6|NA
CASSQGQPSPLHF
TGTGCCAGCAGTCAGGGACAACCATCACCCCTCCACTTT
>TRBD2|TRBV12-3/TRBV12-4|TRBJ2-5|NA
CGSRTSMEETQYF
TGCGGATCACGGACTAGCATGGAAGAGACCCAGTACTTC
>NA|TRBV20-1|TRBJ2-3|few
CSATRESTDTQYF
TGCAGTGCTACACGGGAAAGCACAGATACGCAGTATTTT
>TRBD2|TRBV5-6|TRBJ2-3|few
CASSFTAGLAGGSGADTQYF
TGTGCCAGCAGCTTCACGGCTGGACTAGCGGGGGGTTCTGGGGCAGATACGCAGTATTTT
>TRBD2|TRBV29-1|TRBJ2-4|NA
CSALTSGRAKNIQYF
TGCAGCGCCTTGACTAGCGGGAGAGCCAAAAACATTCAGTACTTC
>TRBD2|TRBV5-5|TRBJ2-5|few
CASTLVGIAGQETQYF
TGTGCCAGCACTCTCGTAGGGATAGCGGGACAAGAGACCCAGTACTTC
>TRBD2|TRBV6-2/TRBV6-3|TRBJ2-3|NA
CASRYSGGKNTDTQYF
TGTGCCAGCAGATACAGCGGGGGGAAGAACACAGATACGCAGTATTTT
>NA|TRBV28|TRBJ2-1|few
CASSFIAASYNEQFF
TGTGCCAGCAGTTTCATAGCGGCATCCTACAATGAGCAGTTCTTC
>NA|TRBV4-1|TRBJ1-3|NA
CASSQDSLADSGNTIYF
TGCGCCAGCAGCCAGGATTCGTTGGCAGACTCTGGAAACACCATATATTTT
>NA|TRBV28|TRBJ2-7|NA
CASKQYGGTALYEQYF
TGTGCCAGCAAACAATACGGAGGAACAGCGCTCTACGAGCAGTACTTC
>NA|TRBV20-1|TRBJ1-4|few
CSAREQARWEKLFF
TGCAGTGCTAGAGAACAGGCGCGGTGGGAAAAACTGTTTTTT
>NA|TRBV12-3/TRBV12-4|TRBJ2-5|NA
CASSLLPNQETQYF
TGTGCCAGCAGTTTATTACCAAACCAAGAGACCCAGTACTTC
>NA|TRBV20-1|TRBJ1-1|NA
CSARGDSNTEAFF
TGCAGTGCTAGGGGGGATTCGAACACTGAAGCTTTCTTT
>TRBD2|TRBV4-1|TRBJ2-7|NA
CASSQDGAGGLSYEQYF
TGCGCCAGCAGCCAAGATGGAGCGGGGGGTCTCTCCTACGAGCAGTACTTC
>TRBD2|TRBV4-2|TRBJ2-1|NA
CASSQEAGGSGEQFF
TGTGCCAGCAGCCAGGAGGCGGGAGGTTCGGGTGAGCAGTTCTTC
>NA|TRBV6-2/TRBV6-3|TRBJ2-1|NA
CASSRAVRGVYEQFF
TGTGCCAGCTCGAGAGCAGTCAGGGGTGTTTATGAGCAGTTCTTC
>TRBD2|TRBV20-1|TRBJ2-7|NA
CSASGLANYEQYF
TGCAGTGCTAGCGGACTAGCAAACTACGAGCAGTACTTC